The present entry profiles one T cell receptor beta chain with its context. The CDR3 covers 14 residues. V dropped 6 bases and J dropped 7; count of bases not matched to a gene: 11. Germline V gene data show CDR1 as LNHDA and CDR2 as SQIVND (reference sequence). These data belong to a study of T cell changes during pregnancy in multiple sclerosis. Generated by immunoSEQ multiplex PCR, the TCRdb table keeps only in-frame clones and is missing some. The sample lists roughly 100,000 clones, roughly nine tenths occurring once. Sample: peripheral blood, taken before pregnancy. The J gene is TRBJ1-2, the V gene TRBV19; 7 nucleotides align to TRBD1. The receptor was isolated from a female donor with multiple sclerosis, enrolled in a pregnancy study. CDR3 in DNA: TGTGCCAGTAGCCGAGCGACAGGGTTTTTTGGCTACACCTTC. Translating gives CASSRATGFFGYTF.